This T cell receptor (beta chain) is from a study of blood T cell repertoires in COVID-19. Study as a whole: Samples representing acute and convalescent COVID-19 were sourced from the United States, Italy and Spain. T cells, B-cell-depleted T cells, or PBMCs supplied cDNA or gDNA.

V lost 4 bases and J 1 base, leaving 8 bases between the germline ends. The CDR3 spans 13 residues. Germline loops: CDR1 MNHEY, CDR2 SVGEGT. Original handling: Researchers report that nucleated cell counts were estimated from reference gene primer amplification. The repertoire was sequenced with immunoSEQ multiplex PCR; TCRdb's copy has only in-frame clones and lacks some. The D gene and trimming were derived from the DNA, and the V and J assignments and clone size from that table. The sample has 150,000 to 200,000 clones; roughly 70% are singletons. The chain has TRBV6-2 or TRBV6-3 and TRBJ2-7, with D hard to call. This TCR was sampled from a woman at least 80 years old with acute or convalescent COVID-19. The material sequenced was peripheral blood. The chain's CDR3 is CASSWQFSYEQYF. The CDR3 nucleotides are TGTGCCAGCAGTTGGCAGTTTTCCTACGAGCAGTACTTC.